This TCR beta chain derives from a study of T-cell reconstitution after alpha-beta-depleted transplantation in children (TCRdb year 2016). Background on the whole study: Using TCR repertoire profiling, the study followed T-cell immune reconstitution in a quantitative way in children after TCRalphabeta/CD19-depleted allogeneic hematopoietic cell transplantation.

V sheds 6 bases and J sheds 4 bases, leaving 12 bases between their ends. The CDR3 contains 12 residues, cysteine and phenylalanine counted. Just the 36-base CDR3 DNA is kept, in frame starting at base 1. CDR1 DFQATT and CDR2 SNEGSKA are derived from the germline V gene (reference sequence). Library construction relied on PCR. The listed sequencing device is Illumina HiSeq 2500. TCR library preparation used molecular barcoding, with unique molecular identifiers applied to normalize quantification of the TCRbeta repertoire. In TCRdb, the public reads were trimmed at Q25 with fastp and aligned with MiXCR, with productive beta chains retained. Rows with a matching CDR3 protein are joined into one entry that keeps the most common DNA and genes. The sample contains roughly 610,000 distinct CDR3 sequences, roughly a tenth of them found a single time. The ten largest account for around 4% of the sample. As regards this clonotype: This receptor's antigen is unknown. Per-nucleotide qualities are absent, and no much larger clonotype sits a single base away.

The TCR sequence derives from a human donor who donated a stem cell graft to a child with acute myeloid leukemia. Sample: PBMCs from the stem cell graft donor, taken from the stem cell graft. The chain joins TRBV20-1 to TRBJ2-5; the D gene is possibly TRBD2, with 5 bases matching. DNA sequence: TGCAGTGCAAACCAGGCGGGAGAGACCCAGTACTTC. Its translation reads: CSANQAGETQYF.